Described below is a single T cell receptor (beta chain) sequence and its context. Its antigen is not yet known. No clone much larger than this one lies a single base away; base qualities are absent. Other DNA variants within this sample encode the same CDR3. CD8 naive samples were obtained by positive selection for CCR7 among CD45RO-negative cells, yielding a CD45RA+CCR7+ population from which TemRA cells were excluded. Donors were healthy HIV-negative adults with no recently reported acute infections or vaccinations. Every donor was a Caucasian adult residing in Nashville, Tennessee, USA. After blood collection by leukapheresis, PBMCs were isolated using Ficoll-Histopaque density gradient centrifugation and then cryopreserved in the vapor phase of liquid nitrogen. Analytical flow cytometry was used to check the purity and quantity of every magnetically sorted T cell population. From each sorted fraction, genomic DNA was isolated and quantified by UV absorbance on a Nanodrop 2000c.

Using the deep immunoSEQ assay, TCR CDR3 regions were amplified from genomic DNA by multiplex PCR. Extracted genomic DNA from each cell subset was distributed evenly across all wells of several immunoSEQ 96-well plates, and each plate was treated as a replicate. For sorted subsets, 200 to 250 ng of genomic DNA, equivalent to around 29,000 T cell genomes, went into each replicate PCR. Purified libraries were measured with a Qubit 3.0 fluorometer, size-checked on a Bioanalyzer 2100, and measured again with the KAPA Library Quantification kit. Every immunoSEQ 96-well plate was sequenced on a dedicated single-read 150-cycle Illumina NextSeq 550 flow cell. Processing in the source paper ran as follows. Because only junctional sequences without quality scores were contained in the immunoSEQ output, filtering matching that applied to full-length reads could not be performed. Sequences were annotated with PyIR, a Python wrapper for IgBLAST v1.9, using IMGT germline references to assign V/J genes and CDR3. Any read was removed if the V/J assignment was weak (E-value above 1e-6), the CDR3 was missing, or the read contained stop codons, out-of-frame junctions, or ambiguous translated residues. V3J clonotypes were defined as sequences sharing an identical inferred V gene, J gene, and CDR3 amino acid sequence. Percentage overlap between repertoires was calculated by dividing the number of shared unique clonotypes by the size of the smaller repertoire. Three approaches were used to assess repertoire richness: RTK rarefaction, the Chao1 estimator, and Recon v2.1 estimates of unobserved clonotypes. Generation probabilities for all TCRbeta clonotypes obtained by the gDNA method from a handful of donors were computed using OLGA. As stored in TCRdb, this immuneACCESS dataset retains in-frame rearrangements with V and J assigned. A fraction of the clones does not appear; measured against another copy, unresolved V genes explain less than half of the discrepancy, and the remainder lacks a known reason. V, J and clone size derive from that table, while D and trimming were established from the DNA sequence. The sample records about 820,000 clones, 90% to 95% of which are singletons. The ten largest clones capture more than 20% of the sample.

The CDR1 and CDR2 encoded by the germline V gene (reference sequence) are MNHEY and SMNVEV. V is trimmed back by 0 bases and J by 3 bases, and the junction contains 2 bases that no gene match accounts for. Measured from the cysteine to the phenylalanine, the CDR3 is 14 residues long. Only the CDR3 DNA is retained, 42 bases long and in frame from the first base. These data are taken from a study of shared clonotypes between healthy human individuals (dated by TCRdb to about 2020). Turning to the overall study: The cohort comprised a couple of women and a few men aged 18 to 49 years. Per donor, leukapheresis produced somewhere between about 0.9 and 9.5 billion PBMCs. To estimate repertoire size and how much clonotypes are shared between individuals, the study performed deep sequencing of blood TCR repertoires from 4 to 6 healthy adults. For each donor, CD4 naive and CD4 memory were each run on three plates, CD8 naive on two plates, and CD8 memory on one plate. Libraries were prepared and TCR repertoires were sequenced by different laboratories using diverse techniques, in order to increase sequencing depth and limit assay-specific biases. Overall study results and their limits: Estimated clonotype richness was generally larger for naive than for memory subsets. The genetic and exposure-history diversity represented was limited by the small number of donors. Based on pairwise subsampling, the degree of clonotype sharing among donors was expected to be affected by sequencing depth. Higher generation probabilities were observed for clonotypes shared by all four sorted-subset donors than for non-shared clonotypes. When several donors were compared, the shared fraction of clonotypes was about 5.2% for naive CD4, roughly 3.4% for naive CD8, roughly 2.5% for memory CD4, and approximately 0.4% for memory CD8. Rarefaction of sorted-subset datasets indicated incomplete sequencing despite the large sequencing depth. Only blood was sampled, and tissue TCR repertoires likely differ from those in blood.

Here the chain combines TRBV27 and TRBJ2-7; TRBD2 agrees with 7 junctional bases. The sequenced sample was naive CD8+ T cells sorted from blood. Sample cell subset or site, as interpreted from the label and publication: CD45RA+CCR7+. The origin of this receptor is a man aged 25-45 years in good health. The CDR3 is CASSLSGGSYEQYF. The DNA sequence is TGTGCCAGCAGTTTATCAGGCGGGAGCTACGAGCAGTACTTC.